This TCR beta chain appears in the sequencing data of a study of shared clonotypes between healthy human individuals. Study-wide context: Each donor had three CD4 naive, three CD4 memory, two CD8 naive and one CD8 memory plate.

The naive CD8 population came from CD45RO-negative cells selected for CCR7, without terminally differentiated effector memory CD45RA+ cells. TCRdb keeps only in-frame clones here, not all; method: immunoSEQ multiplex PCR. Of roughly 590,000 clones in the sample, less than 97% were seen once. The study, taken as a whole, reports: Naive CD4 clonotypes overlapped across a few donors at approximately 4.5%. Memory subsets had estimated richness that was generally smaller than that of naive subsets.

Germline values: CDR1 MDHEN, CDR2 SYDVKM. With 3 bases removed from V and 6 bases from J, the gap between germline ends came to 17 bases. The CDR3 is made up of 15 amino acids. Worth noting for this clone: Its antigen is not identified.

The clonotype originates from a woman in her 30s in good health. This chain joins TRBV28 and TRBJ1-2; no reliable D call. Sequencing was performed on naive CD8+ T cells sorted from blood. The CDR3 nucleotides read TGTGCCAGCAGTTTGGTGTCAGCCCCCTGGGATGGCTACACCTTC. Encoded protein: CASSLVSAPWDGYTF.